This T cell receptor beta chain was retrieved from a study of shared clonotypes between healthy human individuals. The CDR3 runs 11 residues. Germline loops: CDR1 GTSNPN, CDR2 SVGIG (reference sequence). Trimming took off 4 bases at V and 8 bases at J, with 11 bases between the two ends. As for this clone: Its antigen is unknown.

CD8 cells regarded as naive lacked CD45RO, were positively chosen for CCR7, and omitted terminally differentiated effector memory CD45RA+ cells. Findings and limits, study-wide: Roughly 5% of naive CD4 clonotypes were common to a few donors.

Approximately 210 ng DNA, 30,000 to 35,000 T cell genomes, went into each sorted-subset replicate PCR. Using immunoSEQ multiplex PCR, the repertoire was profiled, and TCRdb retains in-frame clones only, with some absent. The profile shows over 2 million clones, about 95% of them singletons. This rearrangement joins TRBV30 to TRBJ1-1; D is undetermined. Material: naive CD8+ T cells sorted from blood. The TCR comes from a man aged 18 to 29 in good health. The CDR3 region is CAWIGGREAFF. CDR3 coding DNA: TGTGCCTGGATAGGCGGTAGGGAAGCTTTCTTT.